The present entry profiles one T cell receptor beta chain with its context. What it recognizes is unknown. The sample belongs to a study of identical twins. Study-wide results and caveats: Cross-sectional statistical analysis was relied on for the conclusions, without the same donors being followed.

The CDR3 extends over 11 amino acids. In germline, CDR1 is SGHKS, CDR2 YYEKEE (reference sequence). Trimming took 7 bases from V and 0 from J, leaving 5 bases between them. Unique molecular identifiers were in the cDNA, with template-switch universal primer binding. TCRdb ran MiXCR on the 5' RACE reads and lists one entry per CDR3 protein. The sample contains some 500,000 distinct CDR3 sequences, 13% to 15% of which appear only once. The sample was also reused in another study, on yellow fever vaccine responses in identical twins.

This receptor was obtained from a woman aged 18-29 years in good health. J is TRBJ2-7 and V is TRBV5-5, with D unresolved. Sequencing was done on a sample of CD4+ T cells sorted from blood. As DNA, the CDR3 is TGTGCCAGCTACAGCTCCTACGAGCAGTACTTC. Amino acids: CASYSSYEQYF.